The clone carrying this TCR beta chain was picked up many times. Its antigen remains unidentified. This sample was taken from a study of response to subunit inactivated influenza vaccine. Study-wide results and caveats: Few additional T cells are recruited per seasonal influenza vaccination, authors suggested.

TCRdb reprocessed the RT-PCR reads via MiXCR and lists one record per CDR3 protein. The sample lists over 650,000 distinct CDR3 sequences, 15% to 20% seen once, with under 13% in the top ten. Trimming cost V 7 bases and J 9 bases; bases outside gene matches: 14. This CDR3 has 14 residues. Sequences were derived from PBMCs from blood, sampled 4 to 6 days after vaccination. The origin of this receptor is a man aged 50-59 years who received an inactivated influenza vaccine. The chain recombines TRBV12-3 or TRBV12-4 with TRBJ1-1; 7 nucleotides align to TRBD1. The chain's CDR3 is CASTQRPGTEQAFF. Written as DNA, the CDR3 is TGTGCCAGCACCCAGAGGCCCGGGACAGAACAAGCTTTCTTT.